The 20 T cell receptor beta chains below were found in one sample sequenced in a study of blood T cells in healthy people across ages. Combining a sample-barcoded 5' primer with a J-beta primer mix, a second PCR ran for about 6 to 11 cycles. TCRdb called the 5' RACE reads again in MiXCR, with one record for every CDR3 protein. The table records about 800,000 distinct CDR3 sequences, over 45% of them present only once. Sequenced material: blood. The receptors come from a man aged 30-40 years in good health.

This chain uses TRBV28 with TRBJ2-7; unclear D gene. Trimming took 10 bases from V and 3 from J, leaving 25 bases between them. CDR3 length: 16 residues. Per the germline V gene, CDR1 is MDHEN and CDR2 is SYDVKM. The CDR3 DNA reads TGTGCCACCAACCCTCCATCGGGCAACCCGAGCTACGAGCAGTACTTC. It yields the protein CATNPPSGNPSYEQYF. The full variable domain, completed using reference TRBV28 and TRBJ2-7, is DVKVTQSSRYLVKRTGEKVFLECVQDMDHENMFWYRQDPGLGLRLIYFSYDVKMKEKGDIPEGYSVSREKKERFSLILESASTNQTSMYLCATNPPSGNPSYEQYFGPGTRLTVT.

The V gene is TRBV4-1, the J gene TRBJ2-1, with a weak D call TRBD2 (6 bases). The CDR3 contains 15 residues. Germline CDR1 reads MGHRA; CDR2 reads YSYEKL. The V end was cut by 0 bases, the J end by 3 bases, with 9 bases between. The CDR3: CASSQEAGNYNEQFF. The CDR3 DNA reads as TGCGCCAGCAGCCAAGAGGCGGGGAACTACAATGAGCAGTTCTTC.

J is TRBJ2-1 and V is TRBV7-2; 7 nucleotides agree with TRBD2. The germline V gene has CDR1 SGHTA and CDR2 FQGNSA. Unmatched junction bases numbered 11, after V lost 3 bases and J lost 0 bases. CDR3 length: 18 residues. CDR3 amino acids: CASSFPRRETVSYNEQFF. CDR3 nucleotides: TGTGCCAGCAGCTTCCCAAGGCGGGAGACAGTCTCCTACAATGAGCAGTTCTTC.

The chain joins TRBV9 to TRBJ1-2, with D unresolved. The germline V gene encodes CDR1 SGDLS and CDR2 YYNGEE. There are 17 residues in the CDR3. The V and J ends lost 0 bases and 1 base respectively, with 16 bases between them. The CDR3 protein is CASSVGARGVDNYGYTF. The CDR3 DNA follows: TGTGCCAGCAGCGTAGGTGCCAGAGGAGTGGATAACTATGGCTACACCTTC.

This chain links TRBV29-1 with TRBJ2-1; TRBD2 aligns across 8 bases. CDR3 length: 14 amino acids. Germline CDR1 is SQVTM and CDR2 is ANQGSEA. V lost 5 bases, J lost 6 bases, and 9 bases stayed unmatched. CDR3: CSVRRGGNLNEQFF. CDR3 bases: TGCAGCGTTAGACGGGGGGGGAACCTCAATGAGCAGTTCTTC.

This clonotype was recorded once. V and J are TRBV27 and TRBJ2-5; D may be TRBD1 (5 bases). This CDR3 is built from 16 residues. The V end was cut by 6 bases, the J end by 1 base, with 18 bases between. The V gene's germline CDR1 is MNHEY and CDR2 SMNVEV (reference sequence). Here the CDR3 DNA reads TGTGCCAGCAGCCTAGGAGCTACAGGTACCCAAGAGACCCAGTACTTC. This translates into CASSLGATGTQETQYF.

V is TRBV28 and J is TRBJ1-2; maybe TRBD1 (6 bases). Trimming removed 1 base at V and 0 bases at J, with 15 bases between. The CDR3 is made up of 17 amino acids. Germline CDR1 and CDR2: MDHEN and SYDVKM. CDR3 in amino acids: CASSLFLDRDANYGYTF. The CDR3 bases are TGTGCCAGCAGTTTATTTTTGGACAGAGATGCTAACTATGGCTACACCTTC.

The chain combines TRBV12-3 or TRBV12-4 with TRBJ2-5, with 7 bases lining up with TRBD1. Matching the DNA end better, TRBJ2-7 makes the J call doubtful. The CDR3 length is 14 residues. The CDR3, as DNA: TGTGCCAGCAGTTTGGGACAGCGATTATACGAGCAGTACTTC. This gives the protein CASSLGQRLYEQYF.

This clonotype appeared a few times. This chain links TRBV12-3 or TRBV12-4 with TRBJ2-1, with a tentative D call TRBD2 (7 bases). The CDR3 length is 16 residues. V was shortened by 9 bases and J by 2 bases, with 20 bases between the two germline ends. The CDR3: CASGGGEDVPYNEQFF. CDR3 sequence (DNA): TGTGCCAGTGGAGGGGGGGAAGATGTCCCCTACAATGAGCAGTTCTTC.

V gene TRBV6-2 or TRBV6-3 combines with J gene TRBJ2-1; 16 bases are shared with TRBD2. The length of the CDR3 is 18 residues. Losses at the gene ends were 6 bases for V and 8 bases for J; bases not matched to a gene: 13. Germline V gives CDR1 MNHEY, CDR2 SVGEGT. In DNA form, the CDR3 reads TGTGCCAGCAGCCCGGGACTAGCGGGAGGGTTTTCAAGGGATGAGCAGTTCTTC. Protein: CASSPGLAGGFSRDEQFF.

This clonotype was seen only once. The CDR3 sequence is CASSEESVVGSYF. DNA of the CDR3: TGTGCCAGCAGTGAAGAGAGTGTGGTAGGGTCGTACTTC. The chain couples TRBV6-1 to TRBJ2-7, with no clear D. CDR3 size: 13 residues. Germline CDR1 and CDR2: MNHNS and SASEGT. V was pared by 1 base and J by 12 bases, with 16 bases between.

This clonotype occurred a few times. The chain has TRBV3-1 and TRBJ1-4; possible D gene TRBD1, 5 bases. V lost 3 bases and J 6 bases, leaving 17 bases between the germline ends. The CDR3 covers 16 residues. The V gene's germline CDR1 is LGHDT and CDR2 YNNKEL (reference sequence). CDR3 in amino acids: CASSQTRPGPDEKLFF. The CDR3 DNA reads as TGTGCCAGCAGCCAGACTCGTCCGGGACCCGATGAAAAACTGTTTTTT.

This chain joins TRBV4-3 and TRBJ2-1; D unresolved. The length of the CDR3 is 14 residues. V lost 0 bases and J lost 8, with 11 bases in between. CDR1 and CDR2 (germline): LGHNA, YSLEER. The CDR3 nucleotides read TGCGCCAGCAGCCAAGAATGGACCGACGATGAGCAGTTCTTC. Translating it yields CASSQEWTDDEQFF.

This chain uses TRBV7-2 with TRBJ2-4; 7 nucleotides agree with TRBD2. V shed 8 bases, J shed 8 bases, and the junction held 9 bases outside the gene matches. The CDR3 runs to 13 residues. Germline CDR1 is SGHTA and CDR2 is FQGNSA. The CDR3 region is CASRPGGMDIQYF. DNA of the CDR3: TGTGCCAGCCGACCGGGGGGAATGGACATTCAGTACTTC.

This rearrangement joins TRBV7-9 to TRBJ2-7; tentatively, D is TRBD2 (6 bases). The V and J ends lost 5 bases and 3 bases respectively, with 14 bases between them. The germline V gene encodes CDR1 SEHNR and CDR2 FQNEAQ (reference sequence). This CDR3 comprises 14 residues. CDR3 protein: CASSGGTSVYEQYF. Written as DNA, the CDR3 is TGTGCCAGCAGCGGCGGGACTTCAGTCTACGAGCAGTACTTC.

In nucleotides, the CDR3 is TGTGCCAGCAGCGACAAGCGGGACTACGAGCAGTACTTC. Its translation: CASSDKRDYEQYF. The V call is TRBV9, the J call TRBJ2-7, with TRBD2 identical over 7 bases. CDR3 length: 13 residues. V lost 3 bases to trimming and J lost 3 bases; unmatched junction nucleotides: 3. Germline V gives CDR1 SGDLS, CDR2 YYNGEE.

The CDR3 region is CASSVPDLHNEQFF. In nucleotides, the CDR3 is TGTGCCAGCAGCGTACCGGACTTACACAATGAGCAGTTCTTC. This chain links TRBV7-3 with TRBJ2-1, with D perhaps TRBD2 (5 bases). V lost 5 bases and J 5 bases, leaving 13 bases between the germline ends. The CDR3 contains 14 residues. Germline CDR1 and CDR2: SGHTA and FQGTGA.

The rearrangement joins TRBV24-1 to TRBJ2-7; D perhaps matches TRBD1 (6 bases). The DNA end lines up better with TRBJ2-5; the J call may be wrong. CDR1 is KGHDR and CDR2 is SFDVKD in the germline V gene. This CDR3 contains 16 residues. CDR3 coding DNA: TGTGCCACCAGTGATGCAGGGGACCCCATCGGGGAGACCCAGTACTTC. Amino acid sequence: CATSDAGDPIGETQYF.

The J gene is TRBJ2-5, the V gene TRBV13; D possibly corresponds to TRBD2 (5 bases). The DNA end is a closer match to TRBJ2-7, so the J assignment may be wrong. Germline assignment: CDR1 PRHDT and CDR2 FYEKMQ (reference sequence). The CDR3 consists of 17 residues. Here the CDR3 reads CASSSGLFRGPGAEQYF. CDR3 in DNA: TGTGCCAGCAGCTCCGGACTGTTCCGCGGGCCTGGAGCCGAGCAGTACTTC.

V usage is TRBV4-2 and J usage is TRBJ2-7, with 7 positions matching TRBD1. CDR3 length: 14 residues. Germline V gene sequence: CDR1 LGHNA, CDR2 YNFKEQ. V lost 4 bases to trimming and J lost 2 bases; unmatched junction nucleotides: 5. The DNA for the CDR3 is TGTGCCAGCAGCCGCCCGGGACAGCCCTACGAGCAGTACTTC. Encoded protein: CASSRPGQPYEQYF.